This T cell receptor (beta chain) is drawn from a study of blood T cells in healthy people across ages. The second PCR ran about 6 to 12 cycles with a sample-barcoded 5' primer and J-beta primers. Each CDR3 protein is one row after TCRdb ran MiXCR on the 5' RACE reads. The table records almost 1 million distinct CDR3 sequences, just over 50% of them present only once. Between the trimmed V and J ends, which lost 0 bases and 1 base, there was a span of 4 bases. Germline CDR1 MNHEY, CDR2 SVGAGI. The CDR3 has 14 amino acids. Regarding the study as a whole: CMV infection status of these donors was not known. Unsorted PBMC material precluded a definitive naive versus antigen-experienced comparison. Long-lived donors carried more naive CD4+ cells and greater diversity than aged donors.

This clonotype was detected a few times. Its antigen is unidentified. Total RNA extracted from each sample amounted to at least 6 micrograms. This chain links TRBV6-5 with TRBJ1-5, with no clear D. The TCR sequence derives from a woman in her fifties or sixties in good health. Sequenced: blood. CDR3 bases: TGTGCCAGCAGTTACTCGACAAGCAATCAGCCCCAGCATTTT. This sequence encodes CASSYSTSNQPQHF.